The source of this T cell receptor (beta chain) is a study of Tregs in tolerant kidney transplant recipients. Study-level findings and limits: Tregs expanded with activated donor B cells seemed most donor-specific. Donor-specific Treg expansion exceeded global Treg expansion in tolerant patients, suggesting antigen drive. Findings come from small patient numbers and require larger validation.

Note on this clone: Its antigen is as yet unknown.

Germline CDR1 and CDR2: SGHRS and YFSETQ. The germline V and J ends were trimmed by 4 bases and 0 bases, with 13 bases remaining between them. The CDR3 totals 16 residues. Thawed PBMCs were rested overnight at 37°C with 200 to 250 IU/ml IL-2 before regulatory T cell sorting. TCRdb keeps only in-frame clones here, not all; method: immunoSEQ multiplex PCR. The table shows approximately 75,000 clones, with 80% to 95% occurring only once. The sequences come from Tregs from blood, collected before the transplant. The chain links TRBV5-1 to TRBJ1-4; D remains ambiguous. The sequence came from a human donor who received a combined kidney and bone marrow transplant. The CDR3: CASSPGEFTTNEKLFF. In DNA, the CDR3 is TGCGCCAGCAGCCCCGGGGAGTTTACAACTAATGAAAAACTGTTTTTT.